These 7 T cell receptor beta chains came from one sample sequenced in a study of a mutant IDH1 vaccine in newly diagnosed glioma. Stated time point: week 35, safety follow-up. One vaccine dose held 300 ug of mutant IDH1 20-mer peptide and came with topical imiquimod. No antigen has been identified for these receptors. Assay used: immunoSEQ multiplex PCR; TCRdb lists only in-frame clones, some missing. This sample has about 60,000 clones, with roughly nine tenths found just once. The specimen comprised PBMCs, sampled from a glioma patient whose treatment included an IDH1 peptide vaccine. The receptors originated from a man aged 35-49 years with glioma.

This clone appeared a few times. V gene TRBV9 combines with J gene TRBJ1-2, with 10 bases fitting TRBD1. V lost 4 bases and J lost 5; bases outside the gene matches: 5. Germline V lookup: CDR1 SGDLS, CDR2 YYNGEE. The CDR3 sequence is 14 residues long. The CDR3 protein is CASSRQGAQYGYTF. CDR3 DNA: TGTGCCAGCAGCCGACAGGGGGCGCAGTATGGCTACACCTTC.

This chain connects TRBV7-9 to TRBJ2-5; D possibly uses TRBD1 or TRBD2 (6 bases each). Germline V gene data show CDR1 as SEHNR and CDR2 as FQNEAQ (reference sequence). The CDR3 sequence is 10 residues long. Trimming took 11 bases from V and 5 from J, leaving 9 bases between them. In DNA form, the CDR3 reads TGTGCCCTAGGGGGGGAGACCCAGTACTTC. This translates into CALGGETQYF.

The chain recombines TRBV19 with TRBJ2-2; tentatively, D is TRBD1 (5 bases). CDR1 is LNHDA and CDR2 is SQIVND in the germline V gene (reference sequence). There are 18 residues in the CDR3. V lost 8 bases and J lost 7, with 29 bases in between. The CDR3 spells CASSFGPGPTGLNGELFF. The CDR3 DNA is TGTGCCAGTTCCTTCGGCCCAGGGCCGACCGGGTTAAACGGGGAGCTGTTTTTT. The full variable domain, rest sourced from reference TRBV19 and TRBJ2-2, is DGGITQSPKYLFRKEGQNVTLSCEQNLNHDAMYWYRQDPGQGLRLIYYSQIVNDFQKGDIAEGYSVSREKKESFPLTVTSAQKNPTAFYLCASSFGPGPTGLNGELFFGEGSRLTVL.

The gene calls are TRBV6-4 and TRBJ2-1; D may correspond to TRBD1 or TRBD2 (7 bases each). Germline lookup yields CDR1 MRHNA and CDR2 SNTAGT. V was clipped by 0 bases and J by 8 bases, with 20 bases between them. The CDR3 is made up of 17 amino acids. CDR3 residues: CASSDSRGGGGGDEQFF. The CDR3 bases are TGTGCCAGCAGTGACTCCAGGGGGGGAGGGGGCGGCGATGAGCAGTTCTTC.

This clone has just a few counts. This chain joins TRBV6-5 and TRBJ1-1; D possibly corresponds to TRBD1 (5 bases). Trimming cost V 6 bases and J 4 bases, with 12 bases left between them. This CDR3 comprises 13 residues. The germline gives CDR1 MNHEY, CDR2 SVGAGI. CDR3 coding DNA: TGTGCCAGCAGGAACAGGAGAATCACTGAAGCTTTCTTT. This sequence encodes CASRNRRITEAFF.

This sequence joins TRBV5-4 and TRBJ2-1, with 8 bases aligning to TRBD2. The germline CDR1 and CDR2 sequences are SGHNT and YYREEE (reference sequence). With V trimmed by 4 bases and J by 4 bases, 10 bases remained unmatched. There are 16 residues in the CDR3. Here the CDR3 reads CASSRPGQREYNEQFF. The CDR3 coding sequence is TGTGCCAGCAGCCGCCCTGGTCAGCGGGAGTACAATGAGCAGTTCTTC.

This rearrangement joins TRBV5-1 to TRBJ2-5; TRBD1 matches at 7 bases. J was trimmed by 5 bases and V by 1 base; bases with no gene match: 2. CDR1 is SGHRS, CDR2 YFSETQ, per germline. The CDR3 spans 13 residues. The CDR3 DNA sequence: TGCGCCAGCAGCTTGACAGGGGAGGAGACCCAGTACTTC. This translates into CASSLTGEETQYF.